A single sample is the source of the 28 T cell receptor beta chains below, sequenced in a study of blood T cell repertoires in COVID-19. Clones were read by immunoSEQ multiplex PCR, and TCRdb kept only the in-frame ones, dropping some. The profile covers about 200,000 clones, with 86% appearing a single time and 5% to 7% taken by the ten largest. Material for sequencing was PBMCs or T cells enriched from blood (not recorded which). Every receptor here comes from a man aged 40-49 years with acute COVID-19.

The chain carries TRBV5-4 and TRBJ2-7; TRBD2 is a possible D gene (7 bases). Trimming cost V 3 bases and J 6 bases, with 13 bases left between them. This CDR3 comprises 13 residues. Per the germline V gene, CDR1 is SGHNT and CDR2 is YYREEE (reference sequence). This CDR3 is CASSWGGQREQYF. In DNA, the CDR3 is TGTGCCAGCAGCTGGGGGGGCCAGCGCGAGCAGTACTTC.

This clone came up a few times. The rearrangement links TRBV7-9 to TRBJ1-4; 9 nucleotides agree with TRBD1. This CDR3 comprises 15 residues. The junction had 5 bases not matched to a gene; V was cut back by 5 bases and J by 4 bases. From germline, CDR1 is SEHNR and CDR2 FQNEAQ (reference sequence). The CDR3 DNA reads as TGTGCCAGCAGCCCGGGACAGGGCTATAATGAAAAACTGTTTTTT. Translated, it gives CASSPGQGYNEKLFF.

This chain connects TRBV4-1 to TRBJ2-3, with a tentative D call TRBD1 (5 bases). The CDR3 contains 14 residues. Germline V gene data show CDR1 as MGHRA and CDR2 as YSYEKL. V lost 5 bases, J lost 5 bases, and 14 bases lay in between. The DNA for the CDR3 is TGCGCCAGCAGCTCGGCCGCAGGGATAGATACGCAGTATTTT. Its protein product is CASSSAAGIDTQYF.

This chain joins TRBV9 and TRBJ2-2; 10 bases align to TRBD2. CDR3 length: 16 residues. V shed 4 bases and J 5 bases; nucleotides not matched to a gene: 8. The germline CDR1 and CDR2 sequences are SGDLS and YYNGEE. CDR3 DNA sequence: TGTGCCAGCAGCCCTACCGGGACTAGCGAGACCGGGGAGCTGTTTTTT. Its translation is CASSPTGTSETGELFF.

This chain connects TRBV30 to TRBJ1-1, with no clear D. There are 12 residues in the CDR3. V was cut by 2 bases and J by 1 base, with 5 bases left in between. Per the germline V gene, CDR1 is GTSNPN and CDR2 is SVGIG (reference sequence). For the CDR3, the DNA is TGTGCCTGGAGTTACGGGAACACTGAAGCTTTCTTT. This sequence encodes CAWSYGNTEAFF.

The chain has TRBV5-1 and TRBJ2-3; 11 nucleotides agree with TRBD2. The CDR3 length is 15 residues. Germline V gene sequence: CDR1 SGHRS, CDR2 YFSETQ. With 4 bases clipped from V and 6 bases from J, the junction kept 7 bases outside the gene matches. DNA for the CDR3: TGCGCCAGCAGCCCGCTAGCGGGAGGATGGGATACGCAGTATTTT. This encodes CASSPLAGGWDTQYF.

This chain joins TRBV2 and TRBJ2-7, with 14 positions matching TRBD2. The junction had 8 bases not matched to a gene; V was cut back by 8 bases and J by 5 bases. The CDR3 is made up of 15 amino acids. The germline CDR1 and CDR2 sequences are SNHLY and FYNNEI. The CDR3 is CASRRLAGGPDEQYF. The DNA of the CDR3 is TGTGCCAGCCGAAGACTAGCGGGAGGGCCCGACGAGCAGTACTTC.

V and J are TRBV10-3 and TRBJ1-3; 9 bases match TRBD1. CDR1 is ENHRY and CDR2 is SYGVKD in the germline V gene. J lost 6 bases, V lost 11 bases, and 14 bases had no gene match. The CDR3 runs to 15 residues. The CDR3 DNA reads as TGTGCCGCCTTCCCGGGGACAGGGCAAATAAACACCATATATTTT. Translation: CAAFPGTGQINTIYF.

The chain joins TRBV9 to TRBJ1-6, with D hard to call. The CDR3 covers 17 residues. V was cut by 5 bases and J by 1 base, with 16 bases left in between. CDR1 is SGDLS, CDR2 YYNGEE, per germline. The CDR3 sequence is CASSAPGGGSYNSPLHF. The CDR3 DNA reads as TGTGCCAGCAGTGCACCGGGCGGAGGGTCCTATAATTCACCCCTCCACTTT.

The sample holds one count of this clone. The genes are TRBV28 and TRBJ2-1; the D gene is possibly TRBD1 (6 bases). The CDR3 length is 12 residues. Looked up from germline, CDR1 is MDHEN and CDR2 is SYDVKM. The CDR3 nucleotides are TGTGCTACTCAGACAGGAGCGCGGGAGCAGTTCTTC. Amino acids: CATQTGAREQFF.

The chain uses TRBV29-1 and TRBJ2-2; 9 bases line up with TRBD2. The length of the CDR3 is 15 residues. V shed 2 bases and J 6 bases; nucleotides not matched to a gene: 7. From germline, CDR1 is SQVTM and CDR2 ANQGSEA. In DNA, the CDR3 is TGCAGCGTTGAACCGGCGGGAGGGCTGGCCGGGGAGCTGTTTTTT. This encodes CSVEPAGGLAGELFF.

J is TRBJ2-2 and V is TRBV7-9; weak D call: TRBD1 (6 bases). Trimming took 4 bases from V and 0 from J, leaving 9 bases between them. The CDR3 runs 15 residues. CDR1 is SEHNR, CDR2 FQNEAQ, per germline (reference sequence). CDR3 sequence reads: CASSSKGANTGELFF. In nucleotides, the CDR3 is TGTGCCAGCAGCTCTAAGGGGGCGAACACCGGGGAGCTGTTTTTT.

V is TRBV7-2 and J is TRBJ1-2; no definite D call. The CDR3 extends over 15 amino acids. V dropped 7 bases and J dropped 4 bases, with 19 bases sitting between them. The germline V gene has CDR1 SGHTA and CDR2 FQGNSA. The CDR3 DNA reads as TGTGCCAGCATCCGGGGTCCCGACGAGGTCTATGGCTACACCTTC. Translating gives CASIRGPDEVYGYTF.

This sequence joins TRBV6-4 and TRBJ1-2; tentatively, D is TRBD1 (5 bases). This CDR3 is built from 12 residues. Trimming cost V 2 bases and J 8 bases, with 9 bases left between them. Germline V gene data show CDR1 as MRHNA and CDR2 as SNTAGT. The CDR3 protein is CASSDRRGGYTF. The DNA for the CDR3 is TGTGCCAGCAGTGACCGGAGGGGAGGCTACACCTTC.

CDR3 bases: TGTGCCAGCAGTTGGGACAGGCCAACGAGTAATTCACCCCTCCACTTT. This encodes CASSWDRPTSNSPLHF. The V call is TRBV6-5, the J call TRBJ1-6; 8 nucleotides match TRBD1. Germline V lookup: CDR1 MNHEY, CDR2 SVGAGI. CDR3 size: 16 residues. Trimming cost V 4 bases and J 6 bases; bases outside gene matches: 8.

V and J are TRBV14 and TRBJ2-7; D is possibly TRBD2 (5 bases). Germline-derived CDR1 and CDR2 are SGHDN and FVKESK. Trimming removed 4 bases at V and 3 bases at J, with 13 bases between. The CDR3 consists of 14 residues. The CDR3 DNA sequence: TGTGCCAGCAGCCCCGAGACGGGGTACTACGAGCAGTACTTC. Protein: CASSPETGYYEQYF.

For this clone: The same CDR3 arises from other DNA sequences in this sample as well. CDR3 region: CATSRDRGSGNTIYF. As DNA, the CDR3 is TGTGCCACCAGCAGAGACAGGGGATCGGGAAACACCATATATTTT. The chain couples TRBV15 to TRBJ1-3; D might be TRBD1 (6 bases). CDR3 length equals 15 residues. CDR1 is LNHNV, CDR2 YYDKDF, per germline (reference sequence). V gave up 0 bases and J gave up 4 bases, with 10 bases separating them.

A word on this clone: At one end the junction does not follow the germline gene, possibly because of a read error. The V and J genes are TRBV5-1 and TRBJ1-3; D gene unclear. Per germline, CDR1 SGHRS and CDR2 YFSETQ. CDR3 length: 13 residues. This CDR3 is CASSLENGDTIYF. The DNA for the CDR3 is TGCGCCAGCAGCTTGGAAAATGGAGACACCATATATTTT.

The V gene is TRBV23-1, the J gene TRBJ2-4, with 8 nucleotides matching TRBD2. TRBV23-1 is treated as an ORF (open reading frame) with a function not yet certain. The CDR3 runs to 17 residues. Losses at the gene ends were 7 bases for V and 0 bases for J; bases not matched to a gene: 11. This CDR3 reads CASKTSALALAKNIQYF. CDR3 coding DNA: TGCGCCAGCAAGACTAGCGCTCTCGCTCTAGCCAAAAACATTCAGTACTTC.

The chain is built from TRBV5-5 and TRBJ2-5, with 9 bases lining up with TRBD1. The CDR3 is 14 amino acids. The V gene's germline CDR1 is SGHKS and CDR2 YYEKEE (reference sequence). The V gene end was trimmed by 7 bases and the J gene end by 2 bases; junction bases not matched to a gene: 6. Here the CDR3 reads CASGGQGLQETQYF. The DNA for the CDR3 is TGTGCCAGCGGGGGACAGGGCCTACAAGAGACCCAGTACTTC. The complete variable domain, with remaining parts taken from reference TRBV5-5 and TRBJ2-5, reads DAGVTQSPTHLIKTRGQQVTLRCSPISGHKSVSWYQQVLGQGPQFIFQYYEKEERGRGNFPDRFSARQFPNYSSELNVNALLLGDSALYLCASGGQGLQETQYFGPGTRLLVL.

The gene calls are TRBV18 and TRBJ2-7; maybe TRBD2 (6 bases). V lost 6 bases to trimming and J lost 2 bases, with 17 bases between them. This CDR3 comprises 15 residues. Germline V gives CDR1 KGHSH, CDR2 LQKENI. Here the CDR3 DNA reads TGTGCCAGCTCCCCCTACCGGGACTCAGCCTACGAGCAGTACTTC. Its translation is CASSPYRDSAYEQYF.

In this sample, this clone turned up once. The rearrangement links TRBV4-3 to TRBJ2-3; no definite D call. This CDR3 is 16 amino acids long. The germline V gene has CDR1 LGHNA and CDR2 YSLEER. The V end was cut by 3 bases, the J end by 0 bases, with 13 bases between. The CDR3 loop reads CASSHRDLTSTDTQYF. In DNA, the CDR3 is TGCGCCAGCAGCCATCGCGATTTGACTAGCACAGATACGCAGTATTTT.

The J gene is TRBJ1-1, the V gene TRBV11-2; maybe TRBD1 (5 bases). Germline V gene lookup returns CDR1 SGHAT and CDR2 FQNNGV. This CDR3 has 14 amino acids. The V gene lost 0 bases and the J gene lost 1 base, with 6 bases spanning the gap. The CDR3 here is CASSLDRGNTEAFF. In DNA form, the CDR3 reads TGTGCCAGCAGCTTAGATAGGGGGAACACTGAAGCTTTCTTT.

The chain carries TRBV27 and TRBJ1-6; the D is unclear. Germline V CDR1 and CDR2: MNHEY, SMNVEV (reference sequence). The CDR3 sequence is 14 residues long. V lost 6 bases, J lost 7 bases, and 13 bases lay in between. CDR3 region: CASSPAPTNSPLHF. The CDR3 nucleotides read TGTGCCAGCAGCCCCGCCCCGACAAATTCACCCCTCCACTTT.

The chain combines TRBV7-2 with TRBJ2-7, with a weak D call TRBD2 (5 bases). Germline V CDR1 and CDR2: SGHTA, FQGNSA. The CDR3 contains 13 residues. The germline V and J ends were trimmed by 0 bases and 3 bases, with 6 bases remaining between them. The chain's CDR3 is CASSLASVYEQYF. The CDR3 region has the DNA TGTGCCAGCAGCTTAGCTAGCGTCTACGAGCAGTACTTC.

The CDR3 DNA reads as TGTGCCAGCAGCTTAACTGCGTTTACGAACACCGGGGAGCTGTTTTTT. Protein: CASSLTAFTNTGELFF. This sequence joins TRBV7-6 and TRBJ2-2; D ambiguous. CDR1 and CDR2 (germline): SGHVS, FNYEAQ. The V and J ends lost 2 bases and 0 bases respectively, with 10 bases between them. CDR3 size: 16 residues.

The count of this clone is one. The chain uses TRBV28 and TRBJ2-5, with 7 bases identical to TRBD2. CDR3 length: 18 residues. V dropped 6 bases and J dropped 7; count of bases not matched to a gene: 23. Germline CDR1 and CDR2: MDHEN and SYDVKM. The CDR3 loop is CASSPPGEGLNLLGTQYF. CDR3 in DNA: TGTGCCAGCAGCCCTCCTGGGGAGGGTCTTAATCTCCTGGGGACCCAGTACTTC.

The chain is built from TRBV25-1 and TRBJ2-2, with TRBD1 identical over 7 bases. Looked up from germline, CDR1 is MGHDK and CDR2 is SYGVNS. The CDR3 is made up of 16 amino acids. V was clipped by 4 bases and J by 3 bases; unmatched bases: 8. CDR3 bases: TGTGCCAGCAGTGCGCCCAGGGGGATGGACACCGGGGAGCTGTTTTTT. It yields the protein CASSAPRGMDTGELFF. The whole variable domain, filled in from reference TRBV25-1 and TRBJ2-2, reads EADIYQTPRYLVIGTGKKITLECSQTMGHDKMYWYQQDPGMELHLIHYSYGVNSTEKGDLSSESTVSRIRTEHFPLTLESARPSHTSQYLCASSAPRGMDTGELFFGEGSRLTVL.